In this sample, the clone carrying this T cell receptor (beta chain) turned up a few times. Its antigen is unidentified. Every patient had relapsed following autologous stem cell transplantation, and cohorts differed in brentuximab vedotin exposure. The record originates from a study of PD-1 blockade in classical Hodgkin lymphoma. Study-wide points: Whoever responded completely had baseline diversity much like that seen in newly diagnosed patients. Repertoire differences lack defined causes, possibly disease activity or prior therapy.

Clones were sequenced by immunoSEQ multiplex PCR, and TCRdb holds only the in-frame ones, with some missing. The sample holds approximately 150,000 clones; approximately 72% are singletons and the top ten take approximately 9.6%. Germline assignment: CDR1 SGHAT and CDR2 FQNNGV. The CDR3 covers 15 residues. V dropped 1 base and J dropped 3; count of bases not matched to a gene: 3. Sequenced material: peripheral blood mononuclear cells (PBMCs), taken before the second cycle of nivolumab. The TCR sequence derives from a human donor with classical Hodgkin lymphoma. The chain links TRBV11-2 to TRBJ2-1; 7 positions agree with TRBD1. The CDR3 sequence: CASSLGAGGYNEQFF. In DNA, the CDR3 is TGTGCCAGCAGCTTAGGGGCAGGGGGCTACAATGAGCAGTTCTTC.